Each of the 3 T cell receptor beta chains below was sequenced from the same sample in a study of T cell repertoires in cytomegalovirus infection. MiXCR, run by TCRdb on the reads, gives a single entry per CDR3 protein. The table lists some 180,000 distinct CDR3 sequences, 8.5% to 10% of them singletons. Sequenced input: PBMCs. The receptor set was obtained from a human donor in good health (CMV status not recorded). Some clones in this sample may be carry-over from other donors' samples.

This clonotype was seen more than once but under ten times. The V call is TRBV2, the J call TRBJ2-2; 10 bases agree with TRBD2. J lost 3 bases, V lost 9 bases, and 7 bases had no gene match. This CDR3 region has 15 residues. The V gene's germline CDR1 is SNHLY and CDR2 FYNNEI. DNA for the CDR3: TGTGCCAGGTCTAGCGGGAGTTTAGACACCGGGGAGCTGTTTTTT. It specifies CARSSGSLDTGELFF.

This clonotype was detected only a few times. The chain joins TRBV29-1 to TRBJ2-5; TRBD2 matches at 9 bases. Trimming at V came to 4 bases and at J to 9 bases, leaving 12 bases not matched to a gene. This CDR3 spans 14 amino acids. Germline CDR1 and CDR2: SQVTM and ANQGSEA. The CDR3 loop reads CSVAKTSGSGAQYF. The CDR3 DNA is TGCAGCGTTGCGAAGACTAGCGGTTCAGGGGCCCAGTACTTC.

This sequence joins TRBV19 and TRBJ2-5, with D possibly TRBD1 on 5 matching bases. V shed 7 bases and J shed 5 bases, with 14 bases lying between them. The germline V gene encodes CDR1 LNHDA and CDR2 SQIVND (reference sequence). There are 13 residues in the CDR3. CDR3 DNA: TGTGCCAGTACCGAGACAGCAGGGGAGACCCAGTACTTC. Translation: CASTETAGETQYF.